The 3 T cell receptor beta chains listed next were all sequenced from one sample in a study of regulatory T cells in long-lasting Graves disease. Through Arm-PCR of CDR3 regions and iRepertoire HTBI primers, TCR beta libraries were built. Using its own MiXCR run on the multiplex PCR reads, TCRdb lists one record per CDR3 protein. The sample yields 390,000 or so distinct CDR3 sequences, approximately 23% seen once. Time point in this sample: persistent/refractory GD, antithyroid drugs over 5 years with positive TRAb. The TCR library was prepared using RNA isolated from PBMCs. The sequencing used peripheral blood mononuclear cells (PBMCs), collected when the disease was refractory, from a patient treated with antithyroid drugs. The receptors stem from a woman aged 40 to 55 with Graves disease.

The chain carries TRBV28 and TRBJ1-4, with a weak D call TRBD1 (5 bases). CDR3 length: 15 residues. V was cut by 5 bases and J by 3 bases, with 13 bases left in between. CDR1 MDHEN and CDR2 SYDVKM come from the germline V gene. CDR3: CASSPLGASNEKLFF. The CDR3 DNA sequence: TGTGCCAGCAGTCCCCTCGGGGCGTCTAATGAAAAACTGTTTTTT. The entire variable domain, with the rest obtained from reference TRBV28 and TRBJ1-4, is as follows: DVKVTQSSRYLVKRTGEKVFLECVQDMDHENMFWYRQDPGLGLRLIYFSYDVKMKEKGDIPEGYSVSREKKERFSLILESASTNQTSMYLCASSPLGASNEKLFFGSGTQLSVL.

This clonotype was seen many times. V and J are TRBV6-9 and TRBJ2-5, with a tentative D call TRBD2 (6 bases). There are 15 residues in the CDR3. Germline CDR1 is MNHGY and CDR2 is SVAAGI. The V end was cut by 3 bases, the J end by 1 base, with 12 bases between. The CDR3 DNA reads as TGTGCCAGCAGTTACTCAGGCGGGGTCCAAGAGACCCAGTACTTC. Its protein product is CASSYSGGVQETQYF.

This clonotype has more than one count but fewer than ten. The chain combines TRBV24-1 with TRBJ1-5, with 7 bases matching TRBD1. This CDR3 comprises 16 residues. Trimming at V came to 4 bases and at J to 0 bases, leaving 5 bases not matched to a gene. CDR1 and CDR2 from the germline V gene are KGHDR and SFDVKD. This CDR3 is CATSDRDRYSNQPQHF. The CDR3 DNA follows: TGTGCCACCAGTGACCGGGACAGATATAGCAATCAGCCCCAGCATTTT.